Below, 5 T cell receptor beta chains from the same sample are listed, as sequenced in a study of blood T cells in healthy people across ages. For the second PCR, which ran for roughly 7 to 11 cycles, a sample-barcoded 5' primer and a J-beta primer mix were used. In TCRdb, the 5' RACE reads were re-called with MiXCR into one record per CDR3 protein. The table records about 840,000 distinct CDR3 sequences, under 35% of them present only once. The same specimen was also included in a second study, on T cells of mothers and their children.

Sequencing used blood. The receptors come from a woman aged 40 to 55 in good health.

This clonotype was detected ten times or more. V is TRBV3-1 and J is TRBJ2-7; D is unresolved. Trimming pared 6 bases from V and 2 bases from J, leaving 5 bases between. Germline CDR1 reads LGHDT; CDR2 reads YNNKEL (reference sequence). The CDR3 has 11 residues. CDR3 sequence reads: CASSHAYEQYF. Written as DNA, the CDR3 is TGTGCCAGCAGTCATGCCTACGAGCAGTACTTC.

The chain carries TRBV7-9 and TRBJ2-5, with 9 bases lining up with TRBD1. This CDR3 is 14 amino acids long. The germline V gene has CDR1 SEHNR and CDR2 FQNEAQ (reference sequence). The junction had 7 bases not matched to a gene; V was cut back by 6 bases and J by 5 bases. The CDR3 DNA reads as TGTGCCAGCAGAAAACAGGGGGCTGGGGAGACCCAGTACTTC. Translation: CASRKQGAGETQYF.

Details on this clonotype: A read error may produce the germline difference seen at one junction end. This rearrangement joins TRBV20-1 to TRBJ2-5; no firm D call. Germline lookup yields CDR1 DFQATT and CDR2 SNEGSKA (reference sequence). This CDR3 has 11 residues. In DNA, the CDR3 is TGCAGTGCTGGAGAAAGGCTAGAGCAGTACTTC. Residues: CSAGERLEQYF.

This clonotype was counted ten times or more. The chain employs TRBV29-1 and TRBJ2-1; 8 nucleotides agree with TRBD2. Germline V gene data show CDR1 as SQVTM and CDR2 as ANQGSEA. Trimming took 8 bases from V and 8 from J; bases not matched to a gene: 17. The CDR3 contains 15 residues. CDR3: CSLGGRAGVVDEQFF. For the CDR3, the DNA is TGCAGCCTTGGAGGGAGAGCGGGGGTTGTAGATGAGCAGTTCTTC.

The CDR3 region is CSATTSGGTYQETQYF. For the CDR3, the DNA is TGCAGTGCAACGACTAGCGGGGGGACGTACCAAGAGACCCAGTACTTC. The chain employs TRBV20-1 and TRBJ2-5; TRBD2 matches at 13 bases. The CDR3 has 16 amino acids. The V gene's germline CDR1 is DFQATT and CDR2 SNEGSKA (reference sequence). The V gene end was trimmed by 6 bases and the J gene end by 0 bases; junction bases not matched to a gene: 7.